The clone carrying this TCR beta chain has more than one count but fewer than ten. Its antigen is as yet unknown. The entry originates in a study of T-cell memory formation after mild COVID-19. Study summary: TCR clusters mostly belonged to single donors. Study outcomes and limitations: The CD4+ clones that contracted clustered mainly within CM and EM, and the CD8+ clones concentrated in EMRA.

The authors produced TCR alpha and TCR beta cDNA libraries with sample barcodes and UMIs by 5'RACE using constant-segment primers. One entry per CDR3 protein results from TCRdb running MiXCR on the 5' RACE reads. Here the sample spans about 400,000 distinct CDR3 sequences, more than 15% being singletons. Trimming at V came to 2 bases and at J to 2 bases, leaving 5 bases not matched to a gene. Germline CDR1 SEHNR, CDR2 FQNEAQ (reference sequence). The CDR3 loop spans 16 amino acids. Sequencing used PBMCs or a T cell subset sorted from them (not recorded which). The TCR sequence derives from a man aged 18 to 29 who had mild COVID-19 (a few samples of this study predate the infection). Cell type and time point are not known. The V gene is TRBV7-9, the J gene TRBJ2-2; TRBD1 matches 7 bases. In nucleotides, the CDR3 is TGTGCCAGCAGCTTAAGACAGGGCACAAACACCGGGGAGCTGTTTTTT. This gives the protein CASSLRQGTNTGELFF.